The sample holds many counts of the clone carrying this T cell receptor beta chain. What it binds is unknown. RNA transcripts served as template for amplifying TCR beta CDR3 sequences. HTBI primers were used in a first-round RT-PCR, which preceded a second-round multiplex PCR. TCRdb reprocessed the multiplex PCR reads via MiXCR and lists one record per CDR3 protein. The sample records about 420,000 distinct CDR3 sequences, approximately 21% being singletons. The source of the sample is a study of Graves' ophthalmopathy and Graves' hyperthyroidism. This CDR3 has 14 residues. Germline CDR1 and CDR2: SNHLY and FYNNEI. The J segment lost 9 bases and the V segment lost 7 bases, leaving 15 bases of the junction unmatched. Overall study findings and caveats: Most expanded clonotypes from thyroid (those above 0.001 frequency) were also found in blood.

Source material: peripheral blood. This receptor was identified in a woman under 30 with stable Graves' hyperthyroidism. V and J are TRBV2 and TRBJ2-7, with 7 bases fitting TRBD2. The CDR3 sequence is CASTPLGGGSRQYF. For the CDR3, the DNA is TGTGCCAGCACCCCTCTAGGTGGCGGGAGTAGGCAGTACTTC.